The source of this TCR beta chain is a study of regulatory T cells in long-lasting Graves disease. The sample's time point: newly diagnosed GD, antithyroid drugs for less than 3 months. Making the TCR library involved RNA that had been extracted from PBMCs. The V gene end was trimmed by 1 base and the J gene end by 10 bases; junction bases not matched to a gene: 11. The germline gives CDR1 MDHEN, CDR2 SYDVKM. The CDR3 is made up of 15 amino acids. This clonotype was seen a handful of times. Since a much larger clone is just one base distant, this may be a read error. Assembly of TCR beta libraries relied on iRepertoire HTBI primers together with Arm-PCR of CDR3 regions. TCRdb passed the multiplex PCR reads through MiXCR, listing each CDR3 protein once. The table lists about 540,000 distinct CDR3 sequences, approximately 13% of them singletons. These same data were also listed under a study on T cells in Graves' hyperthyroidism and ophthalmopathy. That work states: Aged 18 to 65, the patients had hyperthyroidism that was newly diagnosed and had lasted under 2 months.

The origin of this receptor is a man aged 30 to 39 with Graves disease. The sequencing used peripheral blood mononuclear cells (PBMCs), collected at new diagnosis, from a patient treated with antithyroid drugs. The chain has TRBV28 and TRBJ1-2, with 8 bases matching TRBD1. CDR3 loop: CASSLSETGGSDYTF. The CDR3 DNA is TGTGCCAGCAGTTTATCCGAAACAGGGGGTTCGGACTACACCTTC.